This TCR beta chain was captured by sequencing in a study of cytomegalovirus exposure and HLA in healthy donors. After removal of 4 bases from V and 3 bases from J, the junction contained 8 bases not matched to a gene. The CDR3 totals 15 residues. The germline gives CDR1 MGHRA, CDR2 YSYEKL. About this clone: Its target is not known.

The data were produced by immunoSEQ multiplex PCR, yet TCRdb's version contains in-frame clones alone and is incomplete. The table includes 140,000 or so clones, 75% to 90% detected once. Study outcomes and limitations: Specific recognition of CMV antigens was confirmed in vitro for a few chains (all CMV-associated).

What was sequenced was PBMCs. The source of this sequence is a woman between 25 and 40 years old in good health and CMV-seropositive. The J gene is TRBJ2-7, the V gene TRBV4-1; TRBD1 matches at 8 bases. DNA for the CDR3: TGCGCCAGCAGCCGACAGGACAGGGCGGACTACGAGCAGTACTTC. Protein product: CASSRQDRADYEQYF.